The 2 T cell receptor beta chains below all came from one sample that was sequenced in a study of PD-1 blockade in mismatch repair-deficient tumors. The table came from immunoSEQ multiplex PCR; TCRdb's copy has only in-frame clones and leaves some out. Of more than 85,000 clones in the sample, 82% were seen once. The sequencing here drew on peripheral blood, taken approximately 36 weeks after starting pembrolizumab. These receptors all stem from an adult with mismatch repair-deficient cancer.

The chain is built from TRBV4-3 and TRBJ1-2, with TRBD1 matching 12 bases. The CDR3 runs to 15 residues. Germline-derived CDR1 and CDR2 are LGHNA and YSLEER. Unmatched junction bases numbered 3, after V lost 5 bases and J lost 2 bases. This chain's CDR3 is CASSLGTGGNYGYTF. CDR3 sequence (DNA): TGCGCCAGCAGCTTGGGGACAGGGGGCAACTATGGCTACACCTTC.

The chain has TRBV6-6 and TRBJ2-5; D is possibly TRBD2 (5 bases). V lost 6 bases, J lost 5 bases, and 13 bases lay in between. There are 13 residues in the CDR3. Germline assignment: CDR1 MNHNY and CDR2 SVGAGI (reference sequence). The CDR3 loop is CASRRVGAETQYF. The CDR3, as DNA: TGTGCCAGCAGGAGGGTTGGTGCGGAGACCCAGTACTTC.